This T cell receptor beta chain was recovered during a study of blood T cell repertoires in COVID-19. Study overall: Samples representing acute and convalescent COVID-19 were sourced from the United States, Italy and Spain.

Participants spanned ages about 18 to 100 years and resided in roughly 26 US areas. Clinical history as reported by participants underpinned cohort assignment. Authors' methods: For nucleated cells, counts were estimated from reference gene primer amplification. Clones were read by immunoSEQ multiplex PCR, and TCRdb kept only the in-frame ones, dropping some. D and trimming come from the DNA, and the V and J calls and clone size come from that table. The sample lists roughly 190,000 clones; around 89% were seen once. CDR1 and CDR2 (germline): MNHEY, SVGAGI. The V and J ends lost 2 bases and 5 bases respectively, with 12 bases between them. CDR3 length equals 14 residues.

Sequencing was carried out using PBMCs or T cells enriched from blood (not recorded which). V and J are TRBV6-5 and TRBJ2-5, with D maybe TRBD1 (5 bases). This receptor was identified in a young woman who had recovered from COVID-19. The CDR3 protein is CASSYDRGRETQYF. The CDR3 bases are TGTGCCAGCAGTTACGATAGGGGTCGGGAGACCCAGTACTTC.